These 12 T cell receptor beta chains came from one sample sequenced in a study of shared clonotypes between healthy human individuals. The repertoire was sequenced with immunoSEQ multiplex PCR; TCRdb's copy has only in-frame clones and lacks some. The data contain fewer than 200,000 clones, 60% to 75% of them singletons. The sequencing input was memory CD4+ T cells sorted from blood. Regarding subset: CD45RA-negative fraction. The receptors here all came from a man aged 25-40 years in good health.

A note on this clone: Other DNA variants within this sample encode the same CDR3. The chain carries TRBV18 and TRBJ2-2; 9 bases map to TRBD2. In germline, CDR1 is KGHSH, CDR2 LQKENI. V lost 0 bases, J lost 2 bases, and 4 bases stayed unmatched. The CDR3 has 17 residues. CDR3 sequence reads: CASSPPGLAGNTGELFF. CDR3 bases: TGTGCCAGCTCACCACCGGGGCTAGCGGGAAACACCGGGGAGCTGTTTTTT.

The rearrangement joins TRBV5-1 to TRBJ1-1; D remains ambiguous. The CDR3 length is 14 residues. V shed 2 bases and J shed 5 bases, with 13 bases lying between them. The germline gives CDR1 SGHRS, CDR2 YFSETQ. CDR3 loop: CASSLYGSGTEAFF. The CDR3 DNA is TGCGCCAGCAGCTTATACGGTTCGGGGACTGAAGCTTTCTTT. Full variable domain (remainder filled in from reference TRBV5-1 and TRBJ1-1): KAGVTQTPRYLIKTRGQQVTLSCSPISGHRSVSWYQQTPGQGLQFLFEYFSETQRNKGNFPGRFSGRQFSNSRSEMNVSTLELGDSALYLCASSLYGSGTEAFFGQGTRLTVV.

CDR3 nucleotide sequence: TGTGCCAGCAGCGTAGGTGCGGGAGGGCCGTACGAGCAGTACTTC. Protein product: CASSVGAGGPYEQYF. The V call is TRBV9, the J call TRBJ2-7, with 9 bases lining up with TRBD2. The CDR3 is 15 amino acids. Per germline, CDR1 SGDLS and CDR2 YYNGEE. After removal of 0 bases from V and 4 bases from J, the junction contained 5 bases not matched to a gene.

The chain joins TRBV6-1 to TRBJ1-5; no firm D call. With 5 bases removed from V and 4 bases from J, the gap between germline ends came to 6 bases. The germline CDR1 and CDR2 sequences are MNHNS and SASEGT. This CDR3 region has 12 residues. CDR3 sequence (DNA): TGTGCCAGCAGTTTGAATAATCAGCCCCAGCATTTT. Amino acid sequence: CASSLNNQPQHF.

The chain links TRBV9 to TRBJ2-3, with D unresolved. The V end lost 0 bases, the J end lost 0 bases, and 8 bases lay between the germline ends. CDR3 length equals 15 residues. The germline V gene encodes CDR1 SGDLS and CDR2 YYNGEE. CDR3 residues: CASSVEGRSTDTQYF. The CDR3 bases are TGTGCCAGCAGCGTAGAAGGGCGGAGCACAGATACGCAGTATTTT.

V usage is TRBV6-1 and J usage is TRBJ2-7; a possible D gene is TRBD1 (6 bases). Germline CDR1 and CDR2: MNHNS and SASEGT. The CDR3 is made up of 14 amino acids. V shed 2 bases and J shed 1 base, with 9 bases lying between them. CDR3 nucleotides: TGTGCCAGCAGTGAATCCAGGGGATCCTACGAGCAGTACTTC. Residues: CASSESRGSYEQYF.

The chain is built from TRBV5-4 and TRBJ2-3; D is ambiguous. The CDR3 has 13 amino acids. The V and J ends lost 6 bases and 0 bases respectively, with 8 bases between them. Per germline, CDR1 SGHNT and CDR2 YYREEE (reference sequence). CDR3 amino acids: CASKNRSTDTQYF. CDR3 sequence (DNA): TGTGCCAGCAAAAACCGAAGCACAGATACGCAGTATTTT.

The chain uses TRBV7-9 and TRBJ2-3; 7 bases are a match to TRBD1. The germline gives CDR1 SEHNR, CDR2 FQNEAQ (reference sequence). V lost 5 bases to trimming and J lost 3 bases; unmatched junction nucleotides: 20. CDR3 length: 19 amino acids. The CDR3 spells CASSPLVTDRAKGTDTQYF. CDR3 sequence (DNA): TGTGCCAGCAGCCCGCTAGTGACCGACAGGGCTAAAGGTACAGATACGCAGTATTTT.

J is TRBJ2-7 and V is TRBV9, with D possibly being TRBD1 (6 bases). CDR1 and CDR2 from the germline V gene are SGDLS and YYNGEE. This CDR3 comprises 15 residues. Trimming pared 0 bases from V and 5 bases from J, leaving 15 bases between. CDR3 loop: CASSVGQGKVDEQYF. The CDR3 bases are TGTGCCAGCAGCGTAGGGCAGGGGAAAGTCGACGAGCAGTACTTC.

This rearrangement joins TRBV10-3 to TRBJ1-2, with D tentatively TRBD1 (5 bases). The CDR3 runs to 15 residues. The V end lost 7 bases, the J end lost 7 bases, and 22 bases lay between the germline ends. Germline loops: CDR1 ENHRY, CDR2 SYGVKD. The CDR3 reads CAINGDVGEASGYTF. The CDR3 bases are TGTGCCATCAACGGGGACGTGGGCGAAGCGAGTGGCTACACCTTC.

This clone showed up many times. V usage is TRBV9 and J usage is TRBJ2-3; no clear D gene. The CDR3 contains 14 residues. V was cut by 3 bases and J by 0 bases, with 8 bases left in between. Per germline, CDR1 SGDLS and CDR2 YYNGEE. In DNA, the CDR3 is TGTGCCAGCAGCGATAGGGTGAGCACAGATACGCAGTATTTT. Its protein product is CASSDRVSTDTQYF. The variable domain in full, with the rest retrieved from reference TRBV9 and TRBJ2-3, is DSGVTQTPKHLITATGQRVTLRCSPRSGDLSVYWYQQSLDQGLQFLIQYYNGEERAKGNILERFSAQQFPDLHSELNLSSLELGDSALYFCASSDRVSTDTQYFGPGTRLTVL.

This sequence joins TRBV6-1 and TRBJ2-7, with 8 bases aligning to TRBD1. V shed 8 bases and J 0 bases; nucleotides not matched to a gene: 3. The CDR3 sequence is 13 residues long. Germline V gene data show CDR1 as MNHNS and CDR2 as SASEGT. The CDR3 DNA is TGTGCCAGCCGGGACAGGTTCTCCTACGAGCAGTACTTC. This sequence encodes CASRDRFSYEQYF.